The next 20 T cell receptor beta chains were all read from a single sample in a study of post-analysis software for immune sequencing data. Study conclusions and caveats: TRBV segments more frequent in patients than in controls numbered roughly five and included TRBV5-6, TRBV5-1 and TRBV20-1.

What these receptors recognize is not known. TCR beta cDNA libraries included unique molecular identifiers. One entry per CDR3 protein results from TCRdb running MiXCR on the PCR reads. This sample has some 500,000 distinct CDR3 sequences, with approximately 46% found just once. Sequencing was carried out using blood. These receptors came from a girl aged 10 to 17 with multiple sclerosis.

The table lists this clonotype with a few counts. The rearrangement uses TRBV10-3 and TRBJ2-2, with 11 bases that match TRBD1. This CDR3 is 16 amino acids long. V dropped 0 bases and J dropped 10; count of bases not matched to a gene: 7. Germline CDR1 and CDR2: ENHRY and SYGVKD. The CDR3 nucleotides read TGTGCCATCAGTGAGTCAGCGGGACAGGGGGTGGAGGAGCTGTTTTTT. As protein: CAISESAGQGVEELFF.

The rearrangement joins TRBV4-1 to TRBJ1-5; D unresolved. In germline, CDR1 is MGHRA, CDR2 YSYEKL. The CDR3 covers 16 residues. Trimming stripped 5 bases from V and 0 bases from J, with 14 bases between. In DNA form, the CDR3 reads TGCGCCAGCAGCTACCAGACGGAATATAGCAATCAGCCCCAGCATTTT. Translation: CASSYQTEYSNQPQHF.

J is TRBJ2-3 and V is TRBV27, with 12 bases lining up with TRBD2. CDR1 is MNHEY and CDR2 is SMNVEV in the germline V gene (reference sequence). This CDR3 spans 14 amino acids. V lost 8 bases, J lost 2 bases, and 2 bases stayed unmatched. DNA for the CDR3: TGTGCCAGCGGACTAGCGGGACCCACAGATACGCAGTATTTT. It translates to CASGLAGPTDTQYF.

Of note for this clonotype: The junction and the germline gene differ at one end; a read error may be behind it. CDR3 region: CASSPRSAGVSYEQYF. In DNA, the CDR3 is TGTGCCAGCAGCCCTAGATCAGCGGGCGTTAGCTACGAACAGTACTTC. V gene TRBV7-2 combines with J gene TRBJ2-7; D is possibly TRBD2 (6 bases). This CDR3 comprises 16 residues. Germline assignment: CDR1 SGHTA and CDR2 FQGNSA.

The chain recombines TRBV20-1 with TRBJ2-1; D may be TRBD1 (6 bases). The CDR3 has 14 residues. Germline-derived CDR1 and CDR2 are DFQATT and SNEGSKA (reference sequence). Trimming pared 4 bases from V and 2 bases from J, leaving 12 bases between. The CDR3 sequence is CSANIAGAYNEQFF. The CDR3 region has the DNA TGCAGTGCTAATATAGCAGGGGCCTACAATGAGCAGTTCTTC.

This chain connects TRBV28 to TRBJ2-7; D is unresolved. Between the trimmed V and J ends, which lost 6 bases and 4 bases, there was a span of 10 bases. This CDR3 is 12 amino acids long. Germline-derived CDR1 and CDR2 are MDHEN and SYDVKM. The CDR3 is CASSADPYEQYF. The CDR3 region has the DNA TGTGCCAGCAGCGCGGACCCGTACGAGCAGTACTTC.

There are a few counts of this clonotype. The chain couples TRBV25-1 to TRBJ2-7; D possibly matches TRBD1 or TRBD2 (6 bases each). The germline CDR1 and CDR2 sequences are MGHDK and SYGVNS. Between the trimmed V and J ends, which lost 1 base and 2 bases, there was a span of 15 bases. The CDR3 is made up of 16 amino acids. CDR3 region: CASSESWEDSTYEQYF. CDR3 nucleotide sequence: TGTGCCAGCAGTGAATCATGGGAGGACAGTACCTACGAGCAGTACTTC.

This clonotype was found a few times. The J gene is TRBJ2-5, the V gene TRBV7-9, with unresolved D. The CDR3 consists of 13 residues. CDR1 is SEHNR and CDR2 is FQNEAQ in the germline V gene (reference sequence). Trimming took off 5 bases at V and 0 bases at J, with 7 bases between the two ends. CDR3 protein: CASSTFDQETQYF. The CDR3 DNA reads TGTGCCAGCAGCACTTTCGACCAAGAGACCCAGTACTTC.

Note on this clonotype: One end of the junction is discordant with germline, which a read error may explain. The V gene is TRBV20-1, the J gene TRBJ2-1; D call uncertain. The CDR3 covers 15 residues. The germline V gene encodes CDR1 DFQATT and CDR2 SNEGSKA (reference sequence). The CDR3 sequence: CSAPDSYDTYSEQFF. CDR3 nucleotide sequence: TGCAGTGCTCCTGACTCCTACGACACTTACAGTGAGCAGTTCTTC.

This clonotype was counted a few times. For the CDR3, the DNA is TGTGCCAGCAGCCTCGACAGGGGGCTCGGCGAGCAGTACTTC. This codes for CASSLDRGLGEQYF. This sequence joins TRBV3-1 and TRBJ2-7, with TRBD1 matching over 10 bases. The junction had 6 bases not matched to a gene; V was cut back by 4 bases and J by 6 bases. Germline CDR1 is LGHDT and CDR2 is YNNKEL (reference sequence). The CDR3 consists of 14 residues.

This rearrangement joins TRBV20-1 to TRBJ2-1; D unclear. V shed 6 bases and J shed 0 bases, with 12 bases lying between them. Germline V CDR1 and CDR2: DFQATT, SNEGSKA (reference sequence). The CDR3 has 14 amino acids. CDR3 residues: CSAQGLSSYNEQFF. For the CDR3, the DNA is TGCAGTGCGCAAGGGCTGAGCTCCTACAATGAGCAGTTCTTC.

As DNA, the CDR3 is TGCAGTGCTAGACCCCCTGGACTAGCGGGACGGGGTTCAGATACGCAGTATTTT. Amino acids: CSARPPGLAGRGSDTQYF. This rearrangement joins TRBV20-1 to TRBJ2-3; 12 bases map to TRBD2. V dropped 2 bases and J dropped 4; count of bases not matched to a gene: 13. The germline CDR1 and CDR2 sequences are DFQATT and SNEGSKA (reference sequence). This CDR3 is built from 18 residues.

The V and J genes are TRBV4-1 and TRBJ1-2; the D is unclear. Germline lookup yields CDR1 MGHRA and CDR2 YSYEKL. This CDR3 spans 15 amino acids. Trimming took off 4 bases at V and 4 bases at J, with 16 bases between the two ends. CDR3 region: CASSRSTLDPYGYTF. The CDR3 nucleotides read TGCGCCAGCAGCCGGTCGACATTAGATCCCTATGGCTACACCTTC.

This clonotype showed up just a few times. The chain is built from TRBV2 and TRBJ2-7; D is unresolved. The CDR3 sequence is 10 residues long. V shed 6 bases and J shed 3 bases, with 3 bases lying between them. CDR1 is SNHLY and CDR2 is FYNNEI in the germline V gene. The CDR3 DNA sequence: TGTGCCAGCAGGCGCTACGAGCAGTACTTC. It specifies CASRRYEQYF.

CDR3 loop: CATRDRGQDYGYTF. DNA of the CDR3: TGTGCCACCAGGGACCGGGGACAGGACTATGGCTACACCTTC. V and J are TRBV24-1 and TRBJ1-2; 8 bases are shared with TRBD1. The junction had 6 bases not matched to a gene; V was cut back by 7 bases and J by 3 bases. Germline V gene sequence: CDR1 KGHDR, CDR2 SFDVKD. The CDR3 extends over 14 amino acids.

The CDR3 sequence: CASSQVRGWSYNEQFF. CDR3 nucleotide sequence: TGTGCCAGCAGCCAAGTCAGAGGTTGGTCCTACAATGAGCAGTTCTTC. This chain uses TRBV3-1 with TRBJ2-1, with D unresolved. CDR1 and CDR2 from the germline V gene are LGHDT and YNNKEL (reference sequence). The CDR3 runs to 16 residues. V was trimmed by 1 base and J by 1 base, leaving 11 bases between them.

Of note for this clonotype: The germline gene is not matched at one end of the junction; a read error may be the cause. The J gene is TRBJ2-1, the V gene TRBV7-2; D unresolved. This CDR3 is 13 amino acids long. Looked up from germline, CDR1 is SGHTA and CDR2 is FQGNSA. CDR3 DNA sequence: TGTGCCAGCAGCTTAGGTCCCCAAAATGAGCGGTTCTTC. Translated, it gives CASSLGPQNERFF.

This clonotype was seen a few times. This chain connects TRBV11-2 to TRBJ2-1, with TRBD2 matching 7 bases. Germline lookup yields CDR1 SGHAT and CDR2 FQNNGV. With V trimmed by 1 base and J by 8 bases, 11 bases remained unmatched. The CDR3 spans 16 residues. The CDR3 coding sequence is TGTGCCAGCAGCTTAGGAAAGGCGGGAGCGGTTGATGAGCAGTTCTTC. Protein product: CASSLGKAGAVDEQFF. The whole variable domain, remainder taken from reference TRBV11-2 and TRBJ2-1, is EAGVAQSPRYKIIEKRQSVAFWCNPISGHATLYWYQQILGQGPKLLIQFQNNGVVDDSQLPKDRFSAERLKGVDSTLKIQPAKLEDSAVYLCASSLGKAGAVDEQFFGPGTRLTVL.

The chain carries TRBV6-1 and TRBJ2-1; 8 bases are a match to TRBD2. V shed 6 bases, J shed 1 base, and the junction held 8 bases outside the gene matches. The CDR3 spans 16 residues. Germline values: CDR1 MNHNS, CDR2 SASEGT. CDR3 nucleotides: TGTGCCAGCAGAATCAGCGGGAGCAGGTCCTACAATGAGCAGTTCTTC. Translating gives CASRISGSRSYNEQFF.

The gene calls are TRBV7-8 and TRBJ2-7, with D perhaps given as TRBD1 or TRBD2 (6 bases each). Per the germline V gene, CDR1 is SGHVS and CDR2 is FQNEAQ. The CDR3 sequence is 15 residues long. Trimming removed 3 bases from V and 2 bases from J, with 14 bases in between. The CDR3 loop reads CASSFRGGPAYEQYF. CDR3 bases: TGTGCCAGCAGCTTCAGGGGAGGACCAGCCTACGAGCAGTACTTC.